This record concerns one T cell receptor beta chain sequence. Its antigen specificity is not known. No base qualities exist here, and no much larger clone lies one base off it. V is clipped by 2 bases and J by 1 base, and the sequence between their germline boundaries is 14 bases long. According to the germline V gene (reference sequence), CDR1 reads MNHEY and CDR2 reads SMNVEV. The CDR3 starts with the cysteine, ends with the phenylalanine, and has 16 residues. Only the CDR3 region is kept as DNA, spanning 48 bases read in frame from base 1. Genomic DNA was isolated using the Qiagen DNeasy kit from unsorted PBMCs as well as from negatively selected CD4+ and CD8+ fractions. TCR beta CDR3 regions were subjected to amplification by immunoSEQ multiplex PCR with primers that anneal to V and J segments. Amplification bias was minimized using a synthetic immune receptor repertoire, and residual bias was removed computationally after sequencing. Per the authors' processing: Custom Python scripts were used to quantify repertoire diversity as the Shannon entropy index. Unsorted, CD4+ and CD8+ repertoires were examined separately, except in combined analyses, for which CD4+ and CD8+ sequences were merged in silico. A clone counted as expanded when the clone's frequency after treatment rose at least 2-fold relative to C1D1, and clones undetected at baseline were given a pseudocount of 0.5. Singleton clones were defined as clones with 0 or 1 copy at C1D1, and non-singleton clones were defined as clones with 2 or more copies. Clones expanded in unsorted samples were annotated as CD4+, CD8+ or unknown by matching protein sequences in sorted samples from the same patient. Wilcoxon tests on paired samples were used to test diversity changes from C1D1 to C4D1. What TCRdb holds here is the immuneACCESS table cut down to in-frame rearrangements. Part of the clones is not present; checked against another copy, under half of the missing clones reflect an unresolved V gene, and the others are unexplained. V and J calls and clone size are those listed in that table; D and trimming were worked out from the DNA. A total of roughly 92,000 clones appear in this sample, roughly 92% of them only once. The ten largest clones represent over 2.5% of the sample.

This specimen's time point label, per the study, means: cycle 1 day 1 (C1D1), immediately before nivolumab initiation. Every trial patient had relapsed following autologous stem cell transplantation, and prior brentuximab vedotin exposure was what differed among cohorts A, B and C. The trial cohort included more than 55 patients with relapsed/refractory classical Hodgkin lymphoma, and each patient had a best overall response of complete response, partial response or progressive disease. In the multi-cohort phase II CheckMate 205 trial, trial patients received single-agent nivolumab. Best overall response was determined by an independent review committee according to the 2007 International Working Group response criteria. Trial PBMCs were obtained immediately prior to nivolumab initiation (C1D1) and on therapy at cycle 2 day 1 and cycle 4 day 1. Peripheral blood was collected in 8 mL Vacutainer Cell Preparation Tubes, from which PBMCs were isolated by centrifugation and then cryopreserved.

This record belongs to a study of PD-1 blockade in classical Hodgkin lymphoma (TCRdb year 2020). A note on the overall study: Nivolumab dosing was 3 mg/kg intravenously every 2 weeks, continuing until either disease progression or unacceptable toxicity. A peripheral blood immune signature of response to PD-1 blockade in classical Hodgkin lymphoma was defined using TCR beta sequencing and CyTOF. Broader findings and caveats from the paper: Baseline diversity similar to that of newly diagnosed patients was observed in trial patients achieving complete response, whereas significantly lower diversity was observed in partial responders and progressors. Baseline TCR diversity was reported as lower in newly diagnosed patients than in healthy donors, and lower still in relapsed/refractory patients. CD4+ but not CD8+ TCR diversity rose significantly by C4D1 (p=0.0027 vs p=0.16), most apparent in complete responders (p=0.02). Lower diversity was observed in patients in whom nivolumab was started less than 1 year after ASCT, and these patients were excluded from later analyses so that confounding by immune reconstitution would be avoided. The study was restricted to a single clinical trial cohort, and the causes of repertoire differences, possibly disease activity or prior therapy, were left undefined.

The chain is encoded by TRBV27 joined to TRBJ1-1; perhaps TRBD1 is the D gene, with 5 bases matching. This TCR derives from a human donor with classical Hodgkin lymphoma. This specimen consisted of peripheral blood mononuclear cells (PBMCs), obtained at baseline. The DNA reads TGTGCCAGCAGTTTAGCCCGACAGATTCCGAACACTGAAGCTTTCTTT. This yields the protein CASSLARQIPNTEAFF.